These 15 T cell receptor beta chains were all obtained from the same sample, sequenced in a study of blood T cell repertoires in COVID-19. The method was immunoSEQ multiplex PCR; TCRdb's version includes in-frame clones alone and lacks a portion of them. The table lists around 80,000 clones, 75% to 85% of them singletons, with roughly 30% in the top ten. The source material was peripheral blood. These receptors were obtained from a woman older than 75 with acute or convalescent COVID-19.

This clone was found a few times. The chain has TRBV5-1 and TRBJ1-1, with 8 bases lining up with TRBD1. The CDR3 contains 14 residues. J gave up 6 bases and V 4 bases, and 8 bases lay outside the gene matches. Germline V gene sequence: CDR1 SGHRS, CDR2 YFSETQ. The CDR3 nucleotides are TGCGCCAGCAGCCTTCAGGGGGCCGGCGCTGAAGCTTTCTTT. This gives the protein CASSLQGAGAEAFF.

This clone has more than one count but fewer than ten. The rearrangement uses TRBV7-2 and TRBJ1-4, with 8 bases identical to TRBD1. Germline loops: CDR1 SGHTA, CDR2 FQGNSA. Losses at the gene ends were 5 bases for V and 6 bases for J; bases not matched to a gene: 5. This CDR3 contains 14 residues. The CDR3 sequence: CASSDRGGDEKLFF. The CDR3 DNA sequence: TGTGCCAGCAGCGACAGGGGTGGGGATGAAAAACTGTTTTTT.

The chain employs TRBV10-3 and TRBJ2-1; 11 bases are a match to TRBD2. Trimming took 4 bases from V and 7 from J; bases not matched to a gene: 9. The CDR3 has 16 amino acids. Germline-derived CDR1 and CDR2 are ENHRY and SYGVKD. The CDR3 DNA sequence: TGTGCCATCAGTGGCGGTAGCGGGAGGGCAGGAAATGAGCAGTTCTTC. Translating gives CAISGGSGRAGNEQFF.

CDR3 region: CASTPGQGYDEQYF. The CDR3 coding sequence is TGTGCCAGCACCCCCGGACAGGGGTACGACGAGCAGTACTTC. The V and J genes are TRBV28 and TRBJ2-7, with 9 bases identical to TRBD1. CDR3 length: 14 amino acids. V shed 7 bases, J shed 5 bases, and the junction held 9 bases outside the gene matches. CDR1 and CDR2 (germline): MDHEN, SYDVKM.

This chain connects TRBV19 to TRBJ2-7, with D perhaps matching TRBD1 (6 bases). The CDR3 contains 15 residues. V shed 1 base and J shed 4 bases, with 14 bases lying between them. CDR1 and CDR2 from the germline V gene are LNHDA and SQIVND (reference sequence). CDR3 protein: CASSIASTGTYEQYF. For the CDR3, the DNA is TGTGCCAGTAGTATAGCCTCCACAGGGACATACGAGCAGTACTTC.

CDR3 residues: CASSEQGRSNQPQHF. The CDR3 coding sequence is TGTGCCAGCAGTGAACAGGGGCGTAGCAATCAGCCCCAGCATTTT. V gene TRBV2 combines with J gene TRBJ1-5, with D perhaps matching TRBD1 (6 bases). The CDR3 covers 15 residues. The germline V gene encodes CDR1 SNHLY and CDR2 FYNNEI. V dropped 2 bases and J dropped 0 bases, with 8 bases sitting between them.

This chain joins TRBV18 and TRBJ2-3, with D possibly being TRBD1 (5 bases). The germline gives CDR1 KGHSH, CDR2 LQKENI. Trimming stripped 3 bases from V and 2 bases from J, with 15 bases between. This CDR3 contains 16 residues. Here the CDR3 DNA reads TGTGCCAGCTCACCTCCGGCGACAGAGAACACAGATACGCAGTATTTT. It encodes CASSPPATENTDTQYF.

The chain has TRBV15 and TRBJ1-1; no clear D gene. Germline V gene data show CDR1 as LNHNV and CDR2 as YYDKDF (reference sequence). This CDR3 has 14 amino acids. Trimming left V 1 base short and J 4 bases short, with 10 bases between. In nucleotides, the CDR3 is TGTGCCACCAGCAGAGTGAGGGTGTTCACTGAAGCTTTCTTT. It is translated as CATSRVRVFTEAFF. The whole variable domain, filled in from reference TRBV15 and TRBJ1-1, reads DAMVIQNPRYQVTQFGKPVTLSCSQTLNHNVMYWYQQKSSQAPKLLFHYYDKDFNNEADTPDNFQSRRPNTSFCFLDIRSPGLGDTAMYLCATSRVRVFTEAFFGQGTRLTVV.

V is TRBV3-1 (or the pseudogene TRBV3-2) and J is TRBJ2-2; 7 bases map to TRBD2. Germline loops: CDR1 LGHDT, CDR2 YNNKEL (reference sequence). CDR3 length equals 13 residues. With V trimmed by 4 bases and J by 6 bases, 2 bases remained unmatched. The CDR3 is CASSPTSAGELFF. CDR3 nucleotides: TGTGCCAGCAGCCCCACTAGCGCCGGGGAGCTGTTTTTT.

Here the CDR3 reads CATSANSGNEQFF. The CDR3 coding sequence is TGTGCCACCAGTGCCAACTCGGGCAATGAGCAGTTCTTC. This chain connects TRBV24-1 to TRBJ2-1, with no clear D. The V end was cut by 5 bases, the J end by 6 bases, with 10 bases between. The length of the CDR3 is 13 residues. Germline V CDR1 and CDR2: KGHDR, SFDVKD.

This chain joins TRBV7-2 and TRBJ2-3, with a tentative D call TRBD2 (6 bases). The V end was cut by 1 base, the J end by 9 bases, with 11 bases between. CDR3 length: 13 residues. Germline V gene lookup returns CDR1 SGHTA and CDR2 FQGNSA. CDR3 loop: CASSLGPGETQYF. The CDR3 DNA sequence: TGTGCCAGCAGCTTAGGACCGGGGGAGACGCAGTATTTT.

The CDR3 spells CASSVSGQGNYGYTF. The CDR3 DNA is TGTGCCAGCAGCGTATCGGGACAGGGTAACTATGGCTACACCTTC. This sequence joins TRBV9 and TRBJ1-2, with TRBD1 identical over 9 bases. Germline loops: CDR1 SGDLS, CDR2 YYNGEE. V lost 1 base and J lost 1; bases outside the gene matches: 2. The CDR3 runs to 15 residues. Based on the CDR3 plus reference TRBV9 and TRBJ1-2, the full variable domain is DSGVTQTPKHLITATGQRVTLRCSPRSGDLSVYWYQQSLDQGLQFLIQYYNGEERAKGNILERFSAQQFPDLHSELNLSSLELGDSALYFCASSVSGQGNYGYTFGSGTRLTVV.

This clone was counted only a few times. The chain has TRBV5-1 and TRBJ1-6; D not resolved. This CDR3 has 15 amino acids. Germline V gene sequence: CDR1 SGHRS, CDR2 YFSETQ. V shed 7 bases and J shed 5 bases, with 16 bases lying between them. The CDR3: CASGSAPEDNSPLHF. The DNA for the CDR3 is TGCGCCAGCGGTTCAGCCCCCGAGGATAATTCACCCCTCCACTTT.

The gene calls are TRBV23-1 and TRBJ2-5; the match to TRBD1 covers 12 bases. TRBV23-1 is placed among ORFs of uncertain function. J gave up 1 base and V 5 bases, and 8 bases lay outside the gene matches. There are 17 residues in the CDR3. The CDR3 bases are TGCGCCAGCAGTTTCCGGGACAGGGGGCGCCCCCAAGAGACCCAGTACTTC. This translates into CASSFRDRGRPQETQYF.

The V call is TRBV19, the J call TRBJ2-2, with 9 nucleotides matching TRBD1. Trimming took 8 bases from V and 5 from J; bases not matched to a gene: 12. The CDR3 runs 16 residues. CDR1 is LNHDA and CDR2 is SQIVND in the germline V gene (reference sequence). The CDR3 DNA reads as TGTGCCAGTTCCGGCCAGTGGACAGGGGAGACCGGGGAGCTGTTTTTT. Its protein is CASSGQWTGETGELFF.